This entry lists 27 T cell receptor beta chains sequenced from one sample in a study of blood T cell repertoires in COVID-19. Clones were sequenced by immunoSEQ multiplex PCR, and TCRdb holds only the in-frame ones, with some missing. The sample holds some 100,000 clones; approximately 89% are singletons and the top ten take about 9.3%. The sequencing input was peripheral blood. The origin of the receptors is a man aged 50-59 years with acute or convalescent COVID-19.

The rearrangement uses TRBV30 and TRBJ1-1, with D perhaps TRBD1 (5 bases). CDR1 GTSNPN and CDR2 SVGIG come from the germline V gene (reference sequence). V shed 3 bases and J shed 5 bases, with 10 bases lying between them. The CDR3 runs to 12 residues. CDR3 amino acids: CAWRGTLTEAFF. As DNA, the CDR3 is TGTGCCTGGAGGGGGACTTTGACTGAAGCTTTCTTT.

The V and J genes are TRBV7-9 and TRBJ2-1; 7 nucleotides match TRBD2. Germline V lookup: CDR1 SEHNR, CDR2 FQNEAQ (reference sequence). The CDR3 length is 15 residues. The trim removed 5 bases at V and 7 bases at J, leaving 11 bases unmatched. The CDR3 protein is CASSRGTTLPNEQFF. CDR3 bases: TGTGCCAGCAGCCGCGGGACTACCTTGCCAAATGAGCAGTTCTTC.

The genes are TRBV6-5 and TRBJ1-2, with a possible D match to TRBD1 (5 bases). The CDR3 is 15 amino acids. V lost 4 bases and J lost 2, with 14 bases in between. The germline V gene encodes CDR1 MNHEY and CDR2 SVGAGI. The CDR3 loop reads CASSSQGSANYGYTF. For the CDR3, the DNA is TGTGCCAGCAGTTCCCAGGGCAGTGCCAACTATGGCTACACCTTC.

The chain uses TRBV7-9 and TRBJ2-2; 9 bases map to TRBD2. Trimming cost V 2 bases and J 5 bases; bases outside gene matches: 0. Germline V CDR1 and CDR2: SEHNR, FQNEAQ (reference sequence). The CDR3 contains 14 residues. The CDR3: CASSLTSGTGELFF. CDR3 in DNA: TGTGCCAGCAGCTTAACTAGCGGGACCGGGGAGCTGTTTTTT.

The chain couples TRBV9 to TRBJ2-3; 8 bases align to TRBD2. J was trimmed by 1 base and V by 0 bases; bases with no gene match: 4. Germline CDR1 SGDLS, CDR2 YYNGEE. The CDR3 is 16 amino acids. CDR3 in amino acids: CASSVGTAGGTDTQYF. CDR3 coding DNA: TGTGCCAGCAGCGTAGGTACAGCGGGAGGCACAGATACGCAGTATTTT.

CDR3 coding DNA: TGTGCCAGCACCCGACAGGGAACAAACACTGAAGCTTTCTTT. Translating gives CASTRQGTNTEAFF. The chain carries TRBV14 and TRBJ1-1, with 7 bases matching TRBD1. From germline, CDR1 is SGHDN and CDR2 FVKESK. The CDR3 has 14 residues. Trimming took 7 bases from V and 2 from J; bases not matched to a gene: 7.

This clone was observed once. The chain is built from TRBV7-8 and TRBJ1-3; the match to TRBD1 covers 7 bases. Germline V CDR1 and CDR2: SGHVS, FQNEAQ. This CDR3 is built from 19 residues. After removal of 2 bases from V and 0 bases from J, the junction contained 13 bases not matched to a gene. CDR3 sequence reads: CASSLLQEVRGISGNTIYF. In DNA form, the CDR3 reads TGTGCCAGCAGCTTATTACAGGAGGTCAGGGGGATCTCTGGAAACACCATATATTTT.

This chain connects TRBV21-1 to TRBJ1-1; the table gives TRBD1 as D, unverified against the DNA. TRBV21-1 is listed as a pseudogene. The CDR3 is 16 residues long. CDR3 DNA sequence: TGTGCCAGCAGCAAGAATGTAGGGGGACCTATCGCTGAAGCTTTCTTT. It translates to CASSKNVGGPIAEAFF.

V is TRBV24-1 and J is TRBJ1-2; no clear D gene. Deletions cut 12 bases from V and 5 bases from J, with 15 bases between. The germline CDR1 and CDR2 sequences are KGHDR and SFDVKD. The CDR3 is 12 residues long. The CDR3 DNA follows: TGTGCCTTCTCAGAGACACCTTATGGCTACACCTTC. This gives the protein CAFSETPYGYTF.

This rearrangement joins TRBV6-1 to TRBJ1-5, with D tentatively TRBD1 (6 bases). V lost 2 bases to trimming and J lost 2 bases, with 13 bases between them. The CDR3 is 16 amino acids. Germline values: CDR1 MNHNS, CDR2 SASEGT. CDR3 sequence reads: CASSELGGYGNQPQHF. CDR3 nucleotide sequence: TGTGCCAGCAGTGAATTAGGGGGATACGGCAATCAGCCCCAGCATTTT.

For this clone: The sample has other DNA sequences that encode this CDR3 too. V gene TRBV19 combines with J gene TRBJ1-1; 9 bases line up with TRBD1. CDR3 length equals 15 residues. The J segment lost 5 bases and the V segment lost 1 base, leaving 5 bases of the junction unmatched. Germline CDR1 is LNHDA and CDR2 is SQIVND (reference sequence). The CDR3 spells CASSIVGTGNTEAFF. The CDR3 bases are TGTGCCAGTAGTATAGTAGGGACAGGGAATACTGAAGCTTTCTTT.

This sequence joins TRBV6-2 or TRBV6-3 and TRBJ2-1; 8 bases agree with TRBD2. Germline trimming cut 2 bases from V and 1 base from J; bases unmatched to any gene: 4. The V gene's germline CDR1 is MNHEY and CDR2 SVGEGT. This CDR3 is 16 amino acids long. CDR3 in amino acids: CASSYDGGGSYNEQFF. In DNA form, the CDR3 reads TGTGCCAGCAGTTACGACGGGGGGGGATCCTACAATGAGCAGTTCTTC.

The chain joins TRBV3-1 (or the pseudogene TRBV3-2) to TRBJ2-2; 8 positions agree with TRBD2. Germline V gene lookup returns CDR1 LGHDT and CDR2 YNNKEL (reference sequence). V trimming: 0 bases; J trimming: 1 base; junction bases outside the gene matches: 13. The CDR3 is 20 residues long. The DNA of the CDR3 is TGTGCCAGCAGCCAAGAGGCGGGAGGAACCCCAACGAAGAACACCGGGGAGCTGTTTTTT. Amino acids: CASSQEAGGTPTKNTGELFF.

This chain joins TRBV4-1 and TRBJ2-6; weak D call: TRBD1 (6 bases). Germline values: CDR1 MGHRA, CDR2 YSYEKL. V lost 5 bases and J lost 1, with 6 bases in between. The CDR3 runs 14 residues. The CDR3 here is CASSRGSGANVLTF. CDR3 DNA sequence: TGCGCCAGCAGCAGGGGGTCTGGGGCCAACGTCCTGACTTTC.

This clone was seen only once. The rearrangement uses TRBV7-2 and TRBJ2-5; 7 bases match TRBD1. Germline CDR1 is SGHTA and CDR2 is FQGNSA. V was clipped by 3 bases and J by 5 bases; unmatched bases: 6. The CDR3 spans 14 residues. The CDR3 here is CASSFTGVGETQYF. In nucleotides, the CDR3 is TGTGCCAGCAGCTTTACAGGGGTGGGGGAGACCCAGTACTTC.

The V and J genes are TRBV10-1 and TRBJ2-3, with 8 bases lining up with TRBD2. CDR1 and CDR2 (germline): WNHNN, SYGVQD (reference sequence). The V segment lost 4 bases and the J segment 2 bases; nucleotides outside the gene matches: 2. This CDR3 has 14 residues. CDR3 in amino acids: CASSGGRTTDTQYF. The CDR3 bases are TGCGCCAGCAGTGGCGGGAGGACCACAGATACGCAGTATTTT.

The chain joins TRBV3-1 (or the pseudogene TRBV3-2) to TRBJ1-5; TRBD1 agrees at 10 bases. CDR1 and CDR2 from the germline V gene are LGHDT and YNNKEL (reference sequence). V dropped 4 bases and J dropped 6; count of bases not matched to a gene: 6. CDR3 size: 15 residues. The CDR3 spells CASSLGQGGGQPQHF. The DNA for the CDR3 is TGTGCCAGCAGCCTCGGACAGGGGGGAGGTCAGCCCCAGCATTTT.

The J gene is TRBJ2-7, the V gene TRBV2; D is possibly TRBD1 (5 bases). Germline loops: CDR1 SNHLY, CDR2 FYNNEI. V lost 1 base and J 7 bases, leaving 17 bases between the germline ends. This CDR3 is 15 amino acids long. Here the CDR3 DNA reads TGTGCCAGCAGTGAAGTCGGCAGGGTATCGGCGGAGCAGTACTTC. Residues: CASSEVGRVSAEQYF.

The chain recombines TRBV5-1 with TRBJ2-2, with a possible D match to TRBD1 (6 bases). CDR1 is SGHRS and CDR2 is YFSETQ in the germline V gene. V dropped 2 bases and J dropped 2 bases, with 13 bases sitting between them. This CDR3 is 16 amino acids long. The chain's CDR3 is CASSFSGQSNTGELFF. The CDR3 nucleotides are TGCGCCAGCAGCTTCTCTGGACAGAGTAACACCGGGGAGCTGTTTTTT.

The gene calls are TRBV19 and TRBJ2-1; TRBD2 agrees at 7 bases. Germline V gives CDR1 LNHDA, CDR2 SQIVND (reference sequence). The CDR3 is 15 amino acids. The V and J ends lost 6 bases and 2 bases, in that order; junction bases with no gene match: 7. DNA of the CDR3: TGTGCCAGTAGAATCTCTAGCGGAGCCTACAATGAGCAGTTCTTC. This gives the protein CASRISSGAYNEQFF.

The CDR3 protein is CAWSAREKLFF. CDR3 nucleotide sequence: TGTGCCTGGAGTGCTAGGGAAAAACTGTTTTTT. The chain recombines TRBV30 with TRBJ1-4; D call uncertain. This CDR3 spans 11 amino acids. V lost 1 base and J lost 8, with 5 bases in between. Germline-derived CDR1 and CDR2 are GTSNPN and SVGIG (reference sequence).

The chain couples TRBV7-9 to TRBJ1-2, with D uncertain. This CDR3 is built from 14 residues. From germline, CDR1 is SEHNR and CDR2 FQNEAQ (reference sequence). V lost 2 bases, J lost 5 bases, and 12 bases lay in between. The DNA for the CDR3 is TGTGCCAGCAGCTTACAGTTAGGAGGTTATGGCTACACCTTC. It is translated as CASSLQLGGYGYTF. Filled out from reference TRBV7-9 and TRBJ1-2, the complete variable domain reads DTGVSQNPRHKITKRGQNVTFRCDPISEHNRLYWYRQTLGQGPEFLTYFQNEAQLEKSRLLSDRFSAERPKGSFSTLEIQRTEQGDSAMYLCASSLQLGGYGYTFGSGTRLTVV.

CDR3 DNA: TGTGCCAGCAGTAATCCGGACAGGTTATCTTACGAGCAGTACTTC. Translating it yields CASSNPDRLSYEQYF. This sequence joins TRBV6-5 and TRBJ2-7; 7 bases match TRBD1. The J segment lost 4 bases and the V segment lost 5 bases, leaving 11 bases of the junction unmatched. From germline, CDR1 is MNHEY and CDR2 SVGAGI. The CDR3 has 15 residues.

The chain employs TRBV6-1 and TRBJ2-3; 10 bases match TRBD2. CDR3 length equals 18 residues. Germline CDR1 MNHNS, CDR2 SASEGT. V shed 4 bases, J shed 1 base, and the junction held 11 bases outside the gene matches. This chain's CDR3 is CASSAQGIGLAGTDTQYF. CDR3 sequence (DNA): TGTGCCAGCAGTGCCCAAGGAATCGGACTAGCGGGCACAGATACGCAGTATTTT.

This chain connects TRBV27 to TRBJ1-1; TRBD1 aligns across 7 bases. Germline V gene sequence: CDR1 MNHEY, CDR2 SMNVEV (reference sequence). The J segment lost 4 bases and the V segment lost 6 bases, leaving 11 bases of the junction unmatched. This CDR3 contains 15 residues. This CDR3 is CASRAHSTGTTEAFF. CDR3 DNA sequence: TGTGCCAGCAGAGCCCATTCGACAGGGACCACTGAAGCTTTCTTT.

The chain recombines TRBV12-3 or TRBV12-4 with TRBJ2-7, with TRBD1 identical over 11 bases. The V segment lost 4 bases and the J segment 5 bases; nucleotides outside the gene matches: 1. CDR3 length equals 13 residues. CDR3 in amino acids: CASSWTGGDEQYF. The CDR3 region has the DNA TGTGCCAGCAGTTGGACAGGGGGCGACGAGCAGTACTTC.

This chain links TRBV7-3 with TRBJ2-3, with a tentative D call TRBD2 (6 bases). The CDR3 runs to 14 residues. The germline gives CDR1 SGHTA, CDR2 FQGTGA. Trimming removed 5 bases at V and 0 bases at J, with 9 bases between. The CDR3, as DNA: TGTGCCAGCAGCCTTAGCGGAAGCACAGATACGCAGTATTTT. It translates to CASSLSGSTDTQYF.